Reported below is one T cell receptor (beta chain). Profiling relied on immunoSEQ multiplex PCR, and the TCRdb table lists in-frame clones only, not all of them. The sample lists 25,000 to 30,000 clones; about 96% were seen once. The data were taken from a study of monozygotic twins with cystic fibrosis. This CDR3 region has 14 residues. The J segment lost 8 bases and the V segment lost 7 bases, leaving 11 bases of the junction unmatched. From germline, CDR1 is SNHLY and CDR2 FYNNEI. The sequenced sample was blood. This TCR was recovered from a girl aged 2 to 10 with cystic fibrosis. The V call is TRBV2, the J call TRBJ2-1, with TRBD2 identical over 7 bases. In DNA, the CDR3 is TGTGCCAGCATAGGCGGGAGTAGTTCCCATGAGCAGTTCTTC. This sequence encodes CASIGGSSSHEQFF.